The 23 T cell receptor beta chains below come from one sample, sequenced in a study of cytomegalovirus exposure and HLA in healthy donors. With 60 Vbeta and 13 Jbeta primers, the PCR was carried out. TCRdb keeps only in-frame clones here, not all; method: immunoSEQ multiplex PCR. The sample consists of 150,000 to 250,000 clones, 65% to 90% of them appearing once. The material sequenced was PBMCs. Source of these receptors: a woman aged 50 to 65 in good health and CMV-seronegative.

V usage is TRBV19 and J usage is TRBJ2-7; D ambiguous. This CDR3 spans 14 amino acids. V was clipped by 7 bases and J by 1 base, with 14 bases between them. The germline gives CDR1 LNHDA, CDR2 SQIVND (reference sequence). CDR3 DNA sequence: TGTGCCAGTAAAAACTATGACGCTTCCTACGAGCAGTACTTC. This translates into CASKNYDASYEQYF.

This chain joins TRBV7-6 and TRBJ2-3; 12 bases map to TRBD1. The germline gives CDR1 SGHVS, CDR2 FNYEAQ. V shed 6 bases, J shed 0 bases, and the junction held 10 bases outside the gene matches. The CDR3 loop spans 18 amino acids. CDR3 sequence reads: CASSHGTGGALSTDTQYF. CDR3 nucleotide sequence: TGTGCCAGCAGTCACGGGACAGGGGGCGCCTTAAGCACAGATACGCAGTATTTT.

Of note for this clone: Other DNA sequences of this sample code for an identical CDR3. The genes are TRBV7-2 and TRBJ2-5, with a weak D call TRBD2 (6 bases). The V end was cut by 0 bases, the J end by 5 bases, with 10 bases between. The CDR3 has 14 amino acids. CDR1 and CDR2 from the germline V gene are SGHTA and FQGNSA. The CDR3 region has the DNA TGTGCCAGCAGCTTAGCGGGAGGTGGGGAGACCCAGTACTTC. This encodes CASSLAGGGETQYF.

J is TRBJ2-1 and V is TRBV30, with 8 nucleotides matching TRBD2. Germline-derived CDR1 and CDR2 are GTSNPN and SVGIG (reference sequence). V lost 2 bases to trimming and J lost 8 bases; unmatched junction nucleotides: 14. This CDR3 is built from 16 residues. The CDR3 here is CAWSKRLAGGRDEQFF. For the CDR3, the DNA is TGTGCCTGGAGTAAGAGGCTAGCGGGTGGGAGGGATGAGCAGTTCTTC.

CDR3 in DNA: TGTGCCAGCAGCTTAGCGGTAGACAATGAGCAGTTCTTC. Translating gives CASSLAVDNEQFF. The V gene is TRBV7-8, the J gene TRBJ2-1; D is unclear. V lost 0 bases to trimming and J lost 5 bases, with 5 bases between them. From germline, CDR1 is SGHVS and CDR2 FQNEAQ. The CDR3 runs 13 residues.

This clone was observed a handful of times. This chain uses TRBV10-2 with TRBJ2-4; D perhaps matches TRBD1 (6 bases). The V end lost 6 bases, the J end lost 3 bases, and 21 bases lay between the germline ends. The CDR3 is 17 amino acids. The germline CDR1 and CDR2 sequences are WSHSY and SAAADI. CDR3 amino acids: CASRRWDIQDGKNIQYF. DNA of the CDR3: TGCGCCAGCAGACGGTGGGACATACAAGACGGCAAAAACATTCAGTACTTC.

The chain carries TRBV27 and TRBJ1-1, with D perhaps TRBD1 (6 bases). Per germline, CDR1 MNHEY and CDR2 SMNVEV (reference sequence). V dropped 2 bases and J dropped 8 bases, with 12 bases sitting between them. CDR3 length equals 13 residues. CDR3 sequence: CASSLQDSSEAFF. The CDR3 nucleotides read TGTGCCAGCAGTTTACAGGACAGTTCCGAAGCTTTCTTT.

In this sample, this clone turned up once. The chain employs TRBV27 and TRBJ1-2; 9 bases match TRBD1. J was trimmed by 4 bases and V by 5 bases; bases with no gene match: 8. The germline V gene encodes CDR1 MNHEY and CDR2 SMNVEV (reference sequence). CDR3 length equals 15 residues. The CDR3 bases are TGTGCCAGCAGTGTGGGACAGGGAGACAGCTATGGCTACACCTTC. As protein: CASSVGQGDSYGYTF.

This clone was counted once. The gene calls are TRBV6-4 and TRBJ1-2; D gene ambiguous. This CDR3 contains 14 residues. The V and J ends lost 2 bases and 6 bases respectively, with 13 bases between them. Per germline, CDR1 MRHNA and CDR2 SNTAGT. CDR3 nucleotides: TGTGCCAGCAGTGACCTAGGCAAGATAAATGGCTACACCTTC. Residues: CASSDLGKINGYTF.

V and J are TRBV5-4 and TRBJ1-2, with 9 bases matching TRBD1. J was trimmed by 5 bases and V by 3 bases; bases with no gene match: 2. The germline V gene encodes CDR1 SGHNT and CDR2 YYREEE (reference sequence). This CDR3 region has 13 residues. CDR3 in DNA: TGTGCCAGCAGCTGGACAGGGGAGTATGGCTACACCTTC. Amino acid sequence: CASSWTGEYGYTF.

J is TRBJ2-5 and V is TRBV30; 16 nucleotides align to TRBD2. The germline V gene encodes CDR1 GTSNPN and CDR2 SVGIG (reference sequence). The ends lost 1 base at V and 0 bases at J; junction bases unmatched: 5. This CDR3 comprises 18 residues. Written as DNA, the CDR3 is TGTGCCTGGAGTGGGGGGACTAGCGGGAGGGGGTACCAAGAGACCCAGTACTTC. Encoded protein: CAWSGGTSGRGYQETQYF.

The rearrangement uses TRBV5-8 and TRBJ1-2; possibly TRBD1 for D (5 bases). This CDR3 is 13 amino acids long. Trimming stripped 4 bases from V and 6 bases from J, with 13 bases between. In germline, CDR1 is SGHTS, CDR2 YDEGEE. The CDR3 protein is CASSAGPRNGYTF. The CDR3 nucleotides are TGTGCCAGCAGCGCGGGACCTAGGAATGGCTACACCTTC.

The chain uses TRBV4-3 and TRBJ2-5, with 7 bases that match TRBD1. With the DNA end fitting TRBJ2-7 better, the J assignment may be wrong. Germline CDR1 is LGHNA and CDR2 is YSLEER. The CDR3 runs 17 residues. The CDR3 DNA follows: TGCGCCAGCAGCCAAGAGGGCTCCGGGACAGCCTTCGGCGAGCAGTACTTC. Protein sequence: CASSQEGSGTAFGEQYF.

The chain carries TRBV27 and TRBJ2-1; 8 bases are shared with TRBD1. The length of the CDR3 is 15 residues. The germline V gene has CDR1 MNHEY and CDR2 SMNVEV (reference sequence). With 6 bases clipped from V and 9 bases from J, the junction kept 13 bases outside the gene matches. CDR3 sequence: CASSPQGALVGEQFF. Here the CDR3 DNA reads TGTGCCAGCAGCCCTCAGGGGGCGCTCGTGGGTGAGCAGTTCTTC.

The V call is TRBV15, the J call TRBJ2-1, with D tentatively TRBD2 (6 bases). Deletions cut 2 bases from V and 6 bases from J, with 17 bases between. Germline V lookup: CDR1 LNHNV, CDR2 YYDKDF (reference sequence). The CDR3 is 16 amino acids. Here the CDR3 reads CATSRPSVGYSNEQFF. CDR3 in DNA: TGTGCCACCAGCAGACCTAGCGTGGGATATTCCAATGAGCAGTTCTTC.

For the CDR3, the DNA is TGTGCCAGCAGTGAACGGAGGGAAGAGGATGGCTACACCTTC. Translated, it gives CASSERREEDGYTF. The rearrangement uses TRBV2 and TRBJ1-2; D remains ambiguous. V lost 2 bases to trimming and J lost 6 bases, with 13 bases between them. The CDR3 is made up of 14 amino acids. Germline V CDR1 and CDR2: SNHLY, FYNNEI.

The chain couples TRBV19 to TRBJ1-5, with a weak D call TRBD1 (6 bases). The germline CDR1 and CDR2 sequences are LNHDA and SQIVND (reference sequence). This CDR3 has 13 amino acids. V gave up 4 bases and J gave up 5 bases, with 9 bases separating them. The CDR3 coding sequence is TGTGCCAGTAGTACCCGACAGGATCAGCCCCAGCATTTT. It is translated as CASSTRQDQPQHF.

This clone occurred once. V usage is TRBV21-1 and J usage is TRBJ2-7; the D call in the table, TRBD2, was not verified against the DNA. TRBV21-1 has pseudogene status. There are 15 residues in the CDR3. CDR3 loop: CASSKVKRSSYEQYF. The CDR3 nucleotides are TGTGCCAGCAGCAAAGTGAAGCGGTCCTCCTACGAGCAGTACTTC.

V usage is TRBV30 and J usage is TRBJ2-1, with D possibly TRBD1 on 6 matching bases. V shed 2 bases and J shed 0 bases, with 11 bases lying between them. Per the germline V gene, CDR1 is GTSNPN and CDR2 is SVGIG (reference sequence). This CDR3 region has 15 residues. CDR3 DNA: TGTGCCTGGAGTCGGACAGCCAGCTCCTACAATGAGCAGTTCTTC. As protein: CAWSRTASSYNEQFF.

The chain couples TRBV7-8 to TRBJ1-5, with 11 bases aligning to TRBD1. Unmatched junction bases numbered 2, after V lost 4 bases and J lost 6 bases. This CDR3 has 14 amino acids. In germline, CDR1 is SGHVS, CDR2 FQNEAQ. In DNA form, the CDR3 reads TGTGCCAGCAGCTCGGACAGGGGGCGTCAGCCCCAGCATTTT. Translated, it gives CASSSDRGRQPQHF.

This chain joins TRBV6-1 and TRBJ2-7; tentative D call: TRBD2 (6 bases). The germline gives CDR1 MNHNS, CDR2 SASEGT. V was trimmed by 1 base and J by 7 bases, leaving 14 bases between them. The CDR3 runs 14 residues. CDR3 residues: CASSEGGDLREQYF. CDR3 bases: TGTGCCAGCAGTGAAGGGGGGGACCTTCGGGAGCAGTACTTC.

This rearrangement joins TRBV5-1 to TRBJ2-2; D remains unclear. The CDR3 is 14 residues long. Germline CDR1 SGHRS, CDR2 YFSETQ. Trimming removed 1 base from V and 1 base from J, with 5 bases in between. The CDR3 loop is CASSLPRNTGELFF. CDR3 DNA: TGCGCCAGCAGCTTGCCCAGGAACACCGGGGAGCTGTTTTTT.

This clone was recorded a few times. The CDR3 DNA follows: TGCGCCAGCAGCTTGGTAACAGGGCTGGGGAACTATGGCTACACCTTC. Encoded protein: CASSLVTGLGNYGYTF. This chain uses TRBV5-1 with TRBJ1-2; tentatively, D is TRBD1 (6 bases). The CDR3 is 16 amino acids. Trimming stripped 0 bases from V and 2 bases from J, with 14 bases between. CDR1 is SGHRS, CDR2 YFSETQ, per germline.